This T cell receptor beta chain emerged from a study of T cells in women clearing cervical HPV infection. Across the whole study: No precancer developed; the control's incident HPV16 infection cleared within 12 months. With HLA typing for only a few women, HLA confounding remains possible.

A word on this clone: Read data end 3 residues before the CDR3 end; the end is taken from the germline J gene.

Dot-blot hybridization genotyped cervical HPV amplified with MY09/MY11 PCR. The CDR3 covers 13 residues. CDR1 SGHRS and CDR2 YFSETQ come from the germline V gene. The V end lost 7 bases, the J end lost 6 bases, and 16 bases lay between the germline ends. Data came from immunoSEQ multiplex PCR; TCRdb stores just in-frame clones and leaves some out. The listing records 30,000 to 35,000 clones. This chain connects TRBV5-1 to TRBJ1-1; D unresolved. The TCR comes from a woman aged 18 to 75 with a cervical HPV16 infection that either progressed to CIN3+ or cleared (not recorded which). Sequences were obtained from blood buffy coat. CDR3 amino acids: CASSISVGSEAFF. The sequenced part of the CDR3 DNA is TGCGCCAGCTCTATCTCGGTAGGGTCTGAA. Based on the CDR3 plus reference TRBV5-1 and TRBJ1-1, the full variable domain is KAGVTQTPRYLIKTRGQQVTLSCSPISGHRSVSWYQQTPGQGLQFLFEYFSETQRNKGNFPGRFSGRQFSNSRSEMNVSTLELGDSALYLCASSISVGSEAFFGQGTRLTVV.